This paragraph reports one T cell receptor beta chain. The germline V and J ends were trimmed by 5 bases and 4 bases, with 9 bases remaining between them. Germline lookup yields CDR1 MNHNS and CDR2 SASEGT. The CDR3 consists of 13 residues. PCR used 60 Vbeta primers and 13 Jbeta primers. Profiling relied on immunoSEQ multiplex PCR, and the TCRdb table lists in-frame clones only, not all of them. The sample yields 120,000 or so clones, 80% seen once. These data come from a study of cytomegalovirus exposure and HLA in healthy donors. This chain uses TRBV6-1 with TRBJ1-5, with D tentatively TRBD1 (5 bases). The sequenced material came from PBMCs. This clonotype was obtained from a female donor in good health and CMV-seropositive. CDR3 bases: TGTGCCAGCAGTAGGGAGGGGAATCAGCCCCAGCATTTT. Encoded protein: CASSREGNQPQHF.